This T cell receptor beta chain comes out of a study of tumor-infiltrating lymphocytes in primary liver carcinoma. Per germline, CDR1 SQVTM and CDR2 ANQGSEA. V lost 6 bases and J lost 12; bases outside the gene matches: 19. The CDR3 is 15 amino acids. DNA and RNA were both co-extracted from about 19-30 mg of bulk tissue that had not been sorted. From around 530 ng of total RNA, TCR beta-specific cDNA was reverse-transcribed using a constant-region primer. Sequencing libraries for TCR beta derived from three nested multiplex PCR rounds that used slightly modified ARM-PCR. Each of the first two PCR rounds ran approximately 11 cycles with TRBV1-TRBV30 forward and C-beta reverse primers. TCRdb processed the multiplex PCR reads anew with MiXCR; each CDR3 protein has one entry. The sample records approximately 99,000 distinct CDR3 sequences, over 55% being singletons.

The sequenced sample consisted of liver tumor tissue from sampling region 5. Subset indicated: tumor region T5, tumor centre. The sequence was collected from a woman aged 55 to 70 with primary liver carcinoma and hepatitis B virus infection. The J gene is TRBJ2-7, the V gene TRBV29-1; TRBD2 aligns across 11 bases. The CDR3 reads CSVRGLAVNSYEWYF. The CDR3 nucleotides are TGCAGCGTCCGGGGACTAGCGGTAAACTCCTACGAGTGGTACTTC.